This TCR beta chain emerged from a study of blood T cell repertoires in COVID-19. The wider study: Sources were T cells, B-cell-depleted T cells, or PBMCs; the material itself was cDNA or gDNA.

In germline, CDR1 is SQVTM, CDR2 ANQGSEA. CDR3 size: 15 residues. V was trimmed by 0 bases and J by 5 bases, leaving 16 bases between them. Study processing details: By means of reference gene primer amplification, nucleated cell counts were estimated. TCRdb keeps only in-frame clones here, not all; method: immunoSEQ multiplex PCR. The V and J calls and clone size are taken from that table; D and trimming were inferred from the DNA. This sample carries about 240,000 clones, around four fifths of them seen once, and the ten largest clones take 6% to 7%. This rearrangement joins TRBV29-1 to TRBJ1-1; D is possibly TRBD1 (6 bases). Source material: peripheral blood. The receptor comes from an older woman with active or convalescent COVID-19. In nucleotides, the CDR3 is TGCAGCGTTGAAGATCAGGACAGCCTGAGGACTGAAGCTTTCTTT. Its protein is CSVEDQDSLRTEAFF.